This is a list of T cell receptor beta chains from one sample in a study of CD8 T cells in Susac syndrome. TCRdb independently ran MiXCR on the immunoSEQ multiplex PCR reads; one entry per CDR3 protein. The profile covers under 300,000 distinct CDR3 sequences, with roughly 95% appearing a single time and roughly 0.1% taken by the ten largest. The sample consisted of CD4+ T cells from PBMCs. The origin of the receptors is a human donor with Susac syndrome. Both conserved end residues are part of each CDR3.

TRBV7-8,CASSLSRGRTEAFF
TRBV25-1,CASTPPPGRAEKLFF
TRBV12-5,CASALRVSGANVLTF
TRBV20-1,CSAIKGTKDQAFF
TRBV20-1,CSARDSGGFTYEQYF
TRBV7-2,CASSFRGREYNEQFF
TRBV30,CAWSRGGDTQYF
TRBV4-1,CASSQRGQGGRGYGYTF
TRBV29-1,CSVVGHKNTGELFF
TRBV20-1,CSAPPQRRGRQYF
TRBV4-2,CASRNGDTQYF
TRBV5-1,CASSDPGAGYTF
TRBV3-1,CASSQDMTGGSYGYTF
TRBV7-8,CASSQAGLAKNIQYF
TRBV6-1,CASSVRGVYEQYF
TRBV9,CASSVVAGAHYNEQFF
TRBV14,CASSRTDKTLMNTEAFF
TRBV12-3/TRBV12-4,CASSFWGGAVEQPQHF
TRBV30,CAWSNRGGYTF
TRBV30,CAWSLGQAYEQYF
TRBV7-9,CASSPSTGRGAEAFF
TRBV12-3/TRBV12-4,CASTPSTGGQPQHF
TRBV12-3/TRBV12-4,CASSSHDEKLFF
TRBV12-3/TRBV12-4,CASSHSSGRVYEQYF
TRBV7-8,CASTKGRTGTRNEQFF
TRBV4-2,CASSQEGRLHGQYF
TRBV11-2,CASSLAAGSGYTF
TRBV7-9,CASSLTLGEQYF
TRBV20-1,CSAAGHSNQPQHF
TRBV5-1,CASSMALGGEQYF
TRBV29-1,CSATRGGSGMTGETQYF
TRBV29-1,CSVKQGTPNTEAFF
TRBV3-1,CASSGRADLGETQYF